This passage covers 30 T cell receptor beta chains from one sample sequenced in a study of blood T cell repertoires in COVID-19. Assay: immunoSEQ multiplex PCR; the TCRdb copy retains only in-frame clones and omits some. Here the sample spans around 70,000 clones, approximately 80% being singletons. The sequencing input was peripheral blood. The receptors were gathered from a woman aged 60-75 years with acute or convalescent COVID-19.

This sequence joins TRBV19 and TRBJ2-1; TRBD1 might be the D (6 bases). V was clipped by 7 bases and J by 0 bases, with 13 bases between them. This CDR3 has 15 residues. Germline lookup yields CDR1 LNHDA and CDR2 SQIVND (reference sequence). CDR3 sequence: CASTRTASSYNEQFF. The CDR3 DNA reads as TGTGCCAGTACCCGGACAGCCAGCTCCTACAATGAGCAGTTCTTC.

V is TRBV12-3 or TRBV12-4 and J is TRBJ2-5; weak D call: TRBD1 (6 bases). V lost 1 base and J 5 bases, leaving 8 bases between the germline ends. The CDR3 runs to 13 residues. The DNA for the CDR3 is TGTGCCAGCAGTTTAGTGAGGGGGGAGACCCAGTACTTC. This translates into CASSLVRGETQYF.

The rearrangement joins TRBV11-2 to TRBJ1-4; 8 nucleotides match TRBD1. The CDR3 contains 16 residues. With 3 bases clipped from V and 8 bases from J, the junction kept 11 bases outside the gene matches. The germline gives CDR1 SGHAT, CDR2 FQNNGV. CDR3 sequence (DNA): TGTGCCAGCAGCTTCTCCCCCGGACAGGGCTGGGAAAAACTGTTTTTT. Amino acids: CASSFSPGQGWEKLFF.

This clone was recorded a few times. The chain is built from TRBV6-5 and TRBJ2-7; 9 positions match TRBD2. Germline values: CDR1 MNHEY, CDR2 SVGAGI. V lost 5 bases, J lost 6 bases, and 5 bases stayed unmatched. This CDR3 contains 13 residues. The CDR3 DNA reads TGTGCCAGCAGTCCGGGACTAGCTGGCGAGCAGTACGTC. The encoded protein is CASSPGLAGEQYV.

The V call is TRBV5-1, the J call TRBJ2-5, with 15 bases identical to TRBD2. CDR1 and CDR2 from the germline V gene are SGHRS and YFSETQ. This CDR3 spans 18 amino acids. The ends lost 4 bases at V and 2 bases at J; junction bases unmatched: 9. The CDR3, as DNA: TGCGCCAGCAGCCAAGGACTAGCGGGGGGGCCGGGACAAGAGACCCAGTACTTC. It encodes CASSQGLAGGPGQETQYF.

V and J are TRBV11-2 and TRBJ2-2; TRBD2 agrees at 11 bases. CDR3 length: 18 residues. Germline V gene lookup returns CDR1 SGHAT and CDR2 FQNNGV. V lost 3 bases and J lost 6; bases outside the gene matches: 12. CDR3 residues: CASSLSQRGSGGAGELFF. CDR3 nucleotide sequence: TGTGCCAGCAGCTTGTCCCAGCGGGGTAGCGGGGGGGCCGGGGAGCTGTTTTTT. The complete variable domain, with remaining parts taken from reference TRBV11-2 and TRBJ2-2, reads EAGVAQSPRYKIIEKRQSVAFWCNPISGHATLYWYQQILGQGPKLLIQFQNNGVVDDSQLPKDRFSAERLKGVDSTLKIQPAKLEDSAVYLCASSLSQRGSGGAGELFFGEGSRLTVL.

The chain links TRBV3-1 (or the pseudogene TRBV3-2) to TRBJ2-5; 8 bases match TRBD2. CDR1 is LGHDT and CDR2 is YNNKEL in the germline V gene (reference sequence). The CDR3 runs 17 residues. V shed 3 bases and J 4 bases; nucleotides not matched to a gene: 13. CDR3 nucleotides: TGTGCCAGCAGCCACAGCGGGGGCGGGGGGATGCTAGAGACCCAGTACTTC. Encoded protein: CASSHSGGGGMLETQYF.

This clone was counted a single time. The CDR3 DNA follows: TGTGCCAGCAGCGGACTGGCGGAAGAGACCCAGTACTTC. Amino acid sequence: CASSGLAEETQYF. The rearrangement links TRBV3-1 (or the pseudogene TRBV3-2) to TRBJ2-5; possible D gene TRBD2, 5 bases. Per the germline V gene, CDR1 is LGHDT and CDR2 is YNNKEL (reference sequence). This CDR3 region has 13 residues. V was shortened by 5 bases and J by 3 bases, with 10 bases between the two germline ends.

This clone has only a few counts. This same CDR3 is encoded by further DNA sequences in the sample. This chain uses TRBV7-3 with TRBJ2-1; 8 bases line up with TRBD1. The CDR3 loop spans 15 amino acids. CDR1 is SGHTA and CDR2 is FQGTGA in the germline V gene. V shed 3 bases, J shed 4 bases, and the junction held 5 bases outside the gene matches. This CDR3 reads CASSFGQGEYNEQFF. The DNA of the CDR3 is TGTGCCAGCAGCTTCGGACAGGGAGAATACAATGAGCAGTTCTTC.

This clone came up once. CDR3 DNA sequence: TGCGCCAGCAGCCCTAGTCCTTCCCGGGCAGATACGCAGTATTTT. Its protein product is CASSPSPSRADTQYF. The chain links TRBV5-1 to TRBJ2-3; D is unclear. Germline V gives CDR1 SGHRS, CDR2 YFSETQ. This CDR3 spans 15 amino acids. V lost 4 bases and J lost 4, with 16 bases in between.

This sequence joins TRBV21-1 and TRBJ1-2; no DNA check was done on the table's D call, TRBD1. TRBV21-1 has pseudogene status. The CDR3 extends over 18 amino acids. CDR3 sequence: CASSKAITRDSLNYGYTF. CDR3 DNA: TGTGCCAGCAGCAAAGCGATCACCCGGGACAGCCTTAACTATGGCTACACCTTC.

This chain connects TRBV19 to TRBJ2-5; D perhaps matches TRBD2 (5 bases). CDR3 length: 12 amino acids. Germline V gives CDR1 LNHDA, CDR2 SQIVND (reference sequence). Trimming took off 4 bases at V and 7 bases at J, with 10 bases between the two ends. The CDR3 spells CASSSASGTQYF. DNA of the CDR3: TGTGCCAGTAGTAGCGCAAGCGGGACCCAGTACTTC. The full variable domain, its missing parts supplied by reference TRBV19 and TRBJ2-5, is DGGITQSPKYLFRKEGQNVTLSCEQNLNHDAMYWYRQDPGQGLRLIYYSQIVNDFQKGDIAEGYSVSREKKESFPLTVTSAQKNPTAFYLCASSSASGTQYFGPGTRLLVL.

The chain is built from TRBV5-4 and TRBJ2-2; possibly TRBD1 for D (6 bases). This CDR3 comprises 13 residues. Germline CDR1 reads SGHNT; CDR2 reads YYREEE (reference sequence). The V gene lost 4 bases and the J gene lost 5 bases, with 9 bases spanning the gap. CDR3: CASSRDTTGELFF. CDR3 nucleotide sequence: TGTGCCAGCAGCCGGGACACAACCGGGGAGCTGTTTTTT.

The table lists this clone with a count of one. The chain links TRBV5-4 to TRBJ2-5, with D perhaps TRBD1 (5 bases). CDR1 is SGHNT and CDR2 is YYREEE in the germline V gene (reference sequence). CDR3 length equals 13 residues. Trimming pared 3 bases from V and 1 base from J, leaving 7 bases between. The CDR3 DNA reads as TGTGCCAGCAGCTCCAGGGTCCAAGAGACCCAGTACTTC. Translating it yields CASSSRVQETQYF.

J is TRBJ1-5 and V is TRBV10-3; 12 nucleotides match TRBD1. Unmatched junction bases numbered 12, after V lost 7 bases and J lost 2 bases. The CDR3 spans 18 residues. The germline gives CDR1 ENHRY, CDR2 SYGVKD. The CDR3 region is CAIKGGTGGSGGNQPQHF. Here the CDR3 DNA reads TGTGCCATCAAAGGCGGGACAGGGGGCAGCGGCGGCAATCAGCCCCAGCATTTT.

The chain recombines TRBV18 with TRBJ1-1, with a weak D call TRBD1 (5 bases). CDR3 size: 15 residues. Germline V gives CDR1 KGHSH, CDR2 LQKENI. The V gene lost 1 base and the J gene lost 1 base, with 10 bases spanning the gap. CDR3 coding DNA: TGTGCCAGCTCACCACGTGTCCAGGGGAACACTGAAGCTTTCTTT. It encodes CASSPRVQGNTEAFF. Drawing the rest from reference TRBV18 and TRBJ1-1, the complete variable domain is NAGVMQNPRHLVRRRGQEARLRCSPMKGHSHVYWYRQLPEEGLKFMVYLQKENIIDESGMPKERFSAEFPKEGPSILRIQQVVRGDSAAYFCASSPRVQGNTEAFFGQGTRLTVV.

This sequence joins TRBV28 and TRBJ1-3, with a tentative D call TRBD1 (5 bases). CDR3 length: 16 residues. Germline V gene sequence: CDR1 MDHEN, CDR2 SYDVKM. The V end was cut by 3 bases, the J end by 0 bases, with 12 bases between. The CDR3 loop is CASSFPGFRSGNTIYF. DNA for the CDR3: TGTGCCAGCAGTTTTCCAGGGTTTCGCTCTGGAAACACCATATATTTT.

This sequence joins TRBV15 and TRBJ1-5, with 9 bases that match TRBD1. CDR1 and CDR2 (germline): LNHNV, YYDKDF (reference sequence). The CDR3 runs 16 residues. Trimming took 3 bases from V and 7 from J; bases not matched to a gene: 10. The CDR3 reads CATSRADRGLRQPQHF. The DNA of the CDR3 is TGTGCCACCAGCAGGGCCGACAGGGGGTTGCGGCAGCCCCAGCATTTT.

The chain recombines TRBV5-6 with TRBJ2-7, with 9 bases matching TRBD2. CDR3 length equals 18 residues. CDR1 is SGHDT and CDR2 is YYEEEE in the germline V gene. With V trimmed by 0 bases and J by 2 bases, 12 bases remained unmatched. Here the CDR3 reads CASSLDRLAGFLTYEQYF. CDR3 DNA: TGTGCCAGCAGCTTGGATCGTCTAGCGGGGTTTCTGACCTACGAGCAGTACTTC.

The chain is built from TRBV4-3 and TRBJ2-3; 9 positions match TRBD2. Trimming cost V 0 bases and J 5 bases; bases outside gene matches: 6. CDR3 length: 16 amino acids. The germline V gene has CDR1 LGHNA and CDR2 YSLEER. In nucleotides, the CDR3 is TGCGCCAGCAGCCAAGAAGGCGGGGGGGCCTTAGATACGCAGTATTTT. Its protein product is CASSQEGGGALDTQYF.

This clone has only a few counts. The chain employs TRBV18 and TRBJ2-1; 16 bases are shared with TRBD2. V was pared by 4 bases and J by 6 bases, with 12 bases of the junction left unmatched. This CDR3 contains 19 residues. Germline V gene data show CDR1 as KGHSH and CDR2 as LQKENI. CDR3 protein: CASSLRSSGTSGGGNEQFF. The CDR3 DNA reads TGTGCCAGCTCACTCCGCTCCTCCGGGACTAGCGGGGGGGGCAATGAGCAGTTCTTC.

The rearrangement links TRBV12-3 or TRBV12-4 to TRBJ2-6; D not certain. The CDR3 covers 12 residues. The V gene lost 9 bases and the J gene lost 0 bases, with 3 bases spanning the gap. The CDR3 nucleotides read TGTGCCAGTTACTCTGGGGCCAACGTCCTGACTTTC. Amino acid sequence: CASYSGANVLTF.

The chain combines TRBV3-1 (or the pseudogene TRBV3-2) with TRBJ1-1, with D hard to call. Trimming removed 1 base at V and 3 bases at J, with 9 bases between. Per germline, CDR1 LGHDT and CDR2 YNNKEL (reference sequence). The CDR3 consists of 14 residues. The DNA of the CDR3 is TGTGCCAGCAGCCAAGTGAGCCGGGACACTGAAGCTTTCTTT. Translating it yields CASSQVSRDTEAFF.

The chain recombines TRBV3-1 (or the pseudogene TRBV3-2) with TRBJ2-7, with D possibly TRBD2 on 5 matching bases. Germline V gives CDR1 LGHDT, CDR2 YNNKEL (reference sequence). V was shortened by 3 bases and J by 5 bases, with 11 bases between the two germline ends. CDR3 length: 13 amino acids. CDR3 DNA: TGTGCCAGCAGCCACGGGGATAACCACGAGCAGTACTTC. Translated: CASSHGDNHEQYF.

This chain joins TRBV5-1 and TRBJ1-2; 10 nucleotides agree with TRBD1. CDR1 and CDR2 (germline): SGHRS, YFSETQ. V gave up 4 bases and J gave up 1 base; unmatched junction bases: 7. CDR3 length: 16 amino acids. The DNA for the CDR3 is TGCGCCAGCAGCCGGGACAGGGGAGTATTTAACTATGGCTACACCTTC. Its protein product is CASSRDRGVFNYGYTF.

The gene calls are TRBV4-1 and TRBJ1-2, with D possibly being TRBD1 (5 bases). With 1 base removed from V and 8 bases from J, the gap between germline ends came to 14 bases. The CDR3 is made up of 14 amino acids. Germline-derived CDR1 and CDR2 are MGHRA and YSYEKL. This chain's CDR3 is CASSQVPSGDGYTF. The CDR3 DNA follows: TGCGCCAGCAGCCAAGTTCCCTCGGGGGACGGCTACACCTTC.

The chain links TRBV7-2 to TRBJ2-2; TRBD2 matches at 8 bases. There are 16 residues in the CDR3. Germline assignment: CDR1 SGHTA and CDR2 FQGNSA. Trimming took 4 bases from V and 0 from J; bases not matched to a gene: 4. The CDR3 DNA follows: TGTGCCAGCAGCTCTCGGGGGGGCCCGAACACCGGGGAGCTGTTTTTT. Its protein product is CASSSRGGPNTGELFF.

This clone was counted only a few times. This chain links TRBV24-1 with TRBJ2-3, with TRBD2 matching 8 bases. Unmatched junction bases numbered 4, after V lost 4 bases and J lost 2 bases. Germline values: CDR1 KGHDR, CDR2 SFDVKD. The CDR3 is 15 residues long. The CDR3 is CATSEAGGLTDTQYF. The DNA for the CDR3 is TGTGCCACCAGTGAGGCGGGGGGCCTCACAGATACGCAGTATTTT.

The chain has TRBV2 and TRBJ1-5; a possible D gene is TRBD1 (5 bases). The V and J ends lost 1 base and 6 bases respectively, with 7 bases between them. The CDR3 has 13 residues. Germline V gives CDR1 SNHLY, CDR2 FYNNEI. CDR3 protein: CASSEGRGQPQHF. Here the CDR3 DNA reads TGTGCCAGCAGTGAAGGGAGGGGTCAGCCCCAGCATTTT.

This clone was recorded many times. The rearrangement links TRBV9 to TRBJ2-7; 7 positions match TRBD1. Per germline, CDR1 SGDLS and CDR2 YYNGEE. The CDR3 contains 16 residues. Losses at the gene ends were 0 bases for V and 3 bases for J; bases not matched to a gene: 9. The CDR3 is CASSVAPQGQSYEQYF. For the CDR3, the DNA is TGTGCCAGCAGCGTAGCCCCCCAGGGACAGAGCTACGAGCAGTACTTC.